The next 9 T cell receptor beta chains were all read from a single sample in a study of beta chain features in type 1 diabetes. General observations from the study: Among patients with Type 1 diabetes, TCRB CDR3s were moderately but significantly shorter in every one of the four CD4+ subsets.

Since all of the isolated RNA was reverse transcribed, expressed TCRB transcripts were what got sequenced. The assay was immunoSEQ multiplex PCR, and TCRdb's table has in-frame clones only and misses some. The sample carries about 650,000 clones, around 12% recorded once. These receptors' antigens are unknown. Sequencing input: naive CD4+ T cells from blood. Receptors originate from a man aged 25-45 years with type 1 diabetes.

V usage is TRBV19 and J usage is TRBJ1-5; 8 bases fit TRBD1. V was pared by 3 bases and J by 4 bases, with 2 bases of the junction left unmatched. The CDR3 extends over 14 amino acids. In germline, CDR1 is LNHDA, CDR2 SQIVND (reference sequence). The CDR3: CASSIQGANQPQHF. The CDR3 nucleotides read TGTGCCAGTAGTATCCAGGGGGCTAATCAGCCCCAGCATTTT.

This chain uses TRBV7-9 with TRBJ2-1, with TRBD1 matching 10 bases. Trimming at V came to 4 bases and at J to 5 bases, leaving 5 bases not matched to a gene. The CDR3 loop spans 15 amino acids. Germline-derived CDR1 and CDR2 are SEHNR and FQNEAQ (reference sequence). The CDR3 here is CASSSEGTGDNEQFF. As DNA, the CDR3 is TGTGCCAGCAGCTCCGAAGGGACAGGGGACAATGAGCAGTTCTTC.

This clone has only a few counts. V gene TRBV7-9 combines with J gene TRBJ1-2, with 9 bases lining up with TRBD1. In germline, CDR1 is SEHNR, CDR2 FQNEAQ (reference sequence). Trimming at V came to 0 bases and at J to 5 bases, leaving 4 bases not matched to a gene. This CDR3 has 15 amino acids. CDR3 coding DNA: TGTGCCAGCAGCTTAGCCGGACAGGGGCCTTATGGCTACACCTTC. Its protein is CASSLAGQGPYGYTF.

The chain's CDR3 is CASSRQSTNSPLHF. The CDR3 coding sequence is TGTGCCAGCAGTCGACAGAGCACTAATTCACCCCTCCACTTT. J is TRBJ1-6 and V is TRBV6-5; possible D gene TRBD1, 5 bases. CDR3 length equals 14 residues. V was pared by 5 bases and J by 6 bases, with 11 bases between. Germline loops: CDR1 MNHEY, CDR2 SVGAGI.

This clone was seen a few times. J is TRBJ2-5 and V is TRBV7-2; 9 bases line up with TRBD1. Germline trimming cut 5 bases from V and 4 bases from J; bases unmatched to any gene: 5. There are 14 residues in the CDR3. Germline V gene lookup returns CDR1 SGHTA and CDR2 FQGNSA. CDR3 amino acids: CASSVGTGLETQYF. In DNA, the CDR3 is TGTGCCAGCAGCGTCGGGACAGGGCTAGAGACCCAGTACTTC.

As for this clone: Other nucleotide sequences in the sample specify the same CDR3. The chain couples TRBV19 to TRBJ1-2; D not resolved. Germline CDR1 reads LNHDA; CDR2 reads SQIVND (reference sequence). The CDR3 sequence is 13 residues long. V lost 3 bases and J 2 bases, leaving 7 bases between the germline ends. In DNA form, the CDR3 reads TGTGCCAGTAGTATCGGGTTCAACTATGGCTACACCTTC. The encoded protein is CASSIGFNYGYTF.

V and J are TRBV5-1 and TRBJ2-5; D gene unclear. The CDR3 consists of 13 residues. CDR1 SGHRS and CDR2 YFSETQ come from the germline V gene. V shed 1 base and J shed 5 bases, with 9 bases lying between them. The DNA of the CDR3 is TGCGCCAGCAGCTTGCAGGTAGAGGAGACCCAGTACTTC. Its protein is CASSLQVEETQYF.

This clone was seen a handful of times. The rearrangement uses TRBV15 and TRBJ2-3; D remains ambiguous. Germline-derived CDR1 and CDR2 are LNHNV and YYDKDF (reference sequence). CDR3 length equals 18 residues. V lost 1 base and J lost 2, with 19 bases in between. Written as DNA, the CDR3 is TGTGCCACCAGCAGAGTTTCTTCCGCACGGTCCGCCACAGATACGCAGTATTTT. Its translation: CATSRVSSARSATDTQYF.

The chain is built from TRBV19 and TRBJ2-7, with D maybe TRBD2 (6 bases). The V gene lost 5 bases and the J gene lost 1 base, with 18 bases spanning the gap. The germline V gene has CDR1 LNHDA and CDR2 SQIVND (reference sequence). The CDR3 sequence is 16 residues long. Here the CDR3 DNA reads TGTGCCAGTAGTCCCGTTTACCTCGGGACTTCCTACGAGCAGTACTTC. Amino acids: CASSPVYLGTSYEQYF.